The rows below give T cell receptor beta chains drawn from one sample of a study of cytomegalovirus exposure and HLA in healthy donors. Sequenced by immunoSEQ multiplex PCR; TCRdb stores in-frame clones only, minus some. The sample contains around 67,000 clones, less than 70% of which appear only once. Sequencing was carried out using PBMCs. Receptor source: a woman between 50 and 59 years old in good health and CMV-seronegative. Both conserved end residues are part of each CDR3. The D gene is left open where the match is weak. For some rows the clone size is stated as once, few or many, or as a class when expanded; others skip it.

d_gene: -; j_gene: TRBJ1-1; abundance: -; v_gene: TRBV11-3; CDR3nt: TGTGCCAGCAGCTCGAAACGGGGAGCCACTGAAGCTTTCTTT; CDR3aa: CASSSKRGATEAFF
d_gene: -; j_gene: TRBJ1-2; abundance: -; v_gene: TRBV28; CDR3nt: TGTGCCACGGGAGGGGGACACCCGGCGAGAGGCTACACCTTC; CDR3aa: CATGGGHPARGYTF
d_gene: -; j_gene: TRBJ2-3; abundance: -; v_gene: TRBV7-3; CDR3nt: TGTGCCAGCAGCTTGGGCAGGGGACCAGATACGCAGTATTTT; CDR3aa: CASSLGRGPDTQYF
d_gene: -; j_gene: TRBJ1-4; abundance: -; v_gene: TRBV7-6; CDR3nt: TGTGCCAGCAGCTTAGTGGGGGCCTATAATGAAAAACTGTTTTTT; CDR3aa: CASSLVGAYNEKLFF
d_gene: TRBD1; j_gene: TRBJ2-1; abundance: -; v_gene: TRBV19; CDR3nt: TGTGCCAGTACCCGCGGGACAGGCCTCTACAATGAGCAGTTCTTC; CDR3aa: CASTRGTGLYNEQFF
d_gene: -; j_gene: TRBJ1-2; abundance: -; v_gene: TRBV7-9; CDR3nt: TGTGCCAGCAGCTCCCCAGCGAACATGAACTATGGCTACACCTTC; CDR3aa: CASSSPANMNYGYTF
d_gene: TRBD2; j_gene: TRBJ2-7; abundance: -; v_gene: TRBV5-1; CDR3nt: TGCGCCAGCAGCCCCGGGCTAGCGGGGGCCTACGAGCAGTACTTC; CDR3aa: CASSPGLAGAYEQYF
d_gene: -; j_gene: TRBJ1-1; abundance: -; v_gene: TRBV28; CDR3nt: TGTGCCAGCAGCCCAAACCCCGGACAGTACACTGAAGCTTTCTTT; CDR3aa: CASSPNPGQYTEAFF
d_gene: TRBD2; j_gene: TRBJ2-1; abundance: once; v_gene: TRBV19; CDR3nt: TGTGCCAGTAGTACGTTTAGCGGGAGGGACAATGAGCAGTTCTTC; CDR3aa: CASSTFSGRDNEQFF
d_gene: -; j_gene: TRBJ2-5; abundance: -; v_gene: TRBV11-2; CDR3nt: TGTGCCAGCAGCAAGCTACTAGTGAACCAAGAGACCCAGTACTTC; CDR3aa: CASSKLLVNQETQYF
d_gene: -; j_gene: TRBJ2-1; abundance: -; v_gene: TRBV15; CDR3nt: TGTGCCACCAGCAGCGAGGAAGGCGGAGGGCAGTTCTTC; CDR3aa: CATSSEEGGGQFF
d_gene: -; j_gene: TRBJ1-4; abundance: -; v_gene: TRBV5-1; CDR3nt: TGCGCCAGCAGCTCTACAGGCTCCTCAGGGGATGAAAAACTGTTTTTT; CDR3aa: CASSSTGSSGDEKLFF
d_gene: -; j_gene: TRBJ2-7; abundance: -; v_gene: TRBV6-5; CDR3nt: TGTGCCAGCAGCCTACTAGCCCCCCCCGAGCAGTACTTC; CDR3aa: CASSLLAPPEQYF
d_gene: -; j_gene: TRBJ2-5; abundance: -; v_gene: TRBV5-8; CDR3nt: TGTGCCAGCAGCGTTGTGGTCGAGGAGACCCAGTACTTC; CDR3aa: CASSVVVEETQYF
d_gene: TRBD1; j_gene: TRBJ2-6; abundance: -; v_gene: TRBV5-4; CDR3nt: TGTGCCAGCAGCTCCTCGGACAGGGGGTTATCTGGGGCCAACGTCCTGACTTTC; CDR3aa: CASSSSDRGLSGANVLTF
d_gene: TRBD1; j_gene: TRBJ1-1; abundance: -; v_gene: TRBV29-1; CDR3nt: TGCAGCGCCGTACCGGACAGGGCTGAAGCTTTCTTT; CDR3aa: CSAVPDRAEAFF
d_gene: -; j_gene: TRBJ1-4; abundance: few; v_gene: TRBV4-1; CDR3nt: TGCGCCAGCAGCCAAGCCCTAAGATCGGGCCAGGGGAATGAAAAACTGTTTTTT; CDR3aa: CASSQALRSGQGNEKLFF
d_gene: -; j_gene: TRBJ2-1; abundance: -; v_gene: TRBV19; CDR3nt: TGTGCCACCCGGATTTTGGCAGGCAATGAGCAGTTCTTC; CDR3aa: CATRILAGNEQFF
d_gene: -; j_gene: TRBJ2-3; abundance: once; v_gene: TRBV6-5; CDR3nt: TGTGCCAGCAGTGGCGGTGATACGCAGTATTTT; CDR3aa: CASSGGDTQYF
d_gene: -; j_gene: TRBJ1-4; abundance: medium-sized; v_gene: TRBV2; CDR3nt: TGTGCCAGCAGTGGACAGATTGCAACTAATGAAAAACTGTTTTTT; CDR3aa: CASSGQIATNEKLFF
d_gene: -; j_gene: TRBJ1-3; abundance: -; v_gene: TRBV7-2; CDR3nt: TGTGCCAGCAGCTTAGCAACAGGGACTGGAAACACCATATATTTT; CDR3aa: CASSLATGTGNTIYF
d_gene: -; j_gene: TRBJ2-7; abundance: -; v_gene: TRBV7-9; CDR3nt: TGTGCCAGCAGCAGCCCCTGGGCCTCCTACGAGCAGTACTTC; CDR3aa: CASSSPWASYEQYF